These 9 T cell receptor beta chains came from one sample sequenced in a study of tissue T cells after allogeneic stem cell transplantation. Specified time point: mouse harvest day 14 after allogeneic transplant. Tail vein injection delivered 10^7 T-cell-depleted bone marrow cells and 10^6 splenic CD5+ T cells. Libraries were prepared by immunoSEQ multiplex PCR; TCRdb keeps only in-frame clonotypes and omits some of them. The data show under 4,500 clones, about half seen once. Sequenced material: lymph node tissue. These receptors were collected from a female BALB/c mouse given C57BL/6 T cells with graft-versus-host disease after an allogeneic hematopoietic cell transplant.

This clone turned up a few times. The gene names given are mouse names. Read coverage stops 1 residue before the CDR3 terminus; the germline J gene supplies the remainder. The gene calls are TRBV23 and TRBJ2-7; the table's D call, TRBD2, was not checked against the DNA. This CDR3 is 14 amino acids long. The germline V gene has CDR1 KGHTA and CDR2 FQNQQP. CDR3 DNA (partial): TGCTCCAGCAGTCAATCCCTGGGCCTTTATGAACAGTAC. It encodes CSSSQSLGLYEQY. The entire CDR3 sequence reads CSSSQSLGLYEQYF.

By share of the sample, this clone is medium-sized. Gene and germline names: mouse. The CDR3 extends 1 residue past the end of the read, so its final part is completed from the germline J gene. Other DNA sequences in the sample encode the same CDR3. This chain connects TRBV23 to TRBJ2-7; the table's D call, TRBD2, was not checked against the DNA. The CDR3 totals 14 residues. Germline assignment: CDR1 KGHTA and CDR2 FQNQQP. CDR3 DNA (partial): TGCTCCAGCAGTCAATCTGGGGGGCCTTATGAACAGTAC. Amino acid sequence: CSSSQSGGPYEQY. The CDR3 in its entirety is CSSSQSGGPYEQYF.

For this clone: Mouse gene names and germline throughout. Coverage ceases 1 residue before the CDR3 finishes, and the germline J gene fills in the end. V usage is TRBV31 and J usage is TRBJ1-6; 10 bases match TRBD1. TRBJ1-6 is treated as an ORF (open reading frame) with a function not yet certain. Germline V CDR1 and CDR2: GKSSPN, SITVG. The ends lost 0 bases at V and 5 bases at J; junction bases unmatched: 1. The CDR3 totals 15 residues. The CDR3 protein is CAWSLDRGHNSPLYF. Incomplete CDR3 DNA: TGTGCCTGGAGTCTAGACAGGGGGCATAATTCGCCCCTCTAC.

Details on this clone: These gene names are mouse names. The read ends 1 residue before the CDR3 terminus; that terminus is restored from the germline J gene. The rearrangement joins TRBV26 to TRBJ2-5; 8 bases are shared with TRBD2. Looked up from germline, CDR1 is KGHPV and CDR2 is FQNQEV (reference sequence). The V gene end was trimmed by 1 base and the J gene end by 0 bases; junction bases not matched to a gene: 6. The CDR3 spans 17 residues. The CDR3 bases that were read are TGTGCCAGCAGTCTGTTCGCGACTGGGGCTAACCAAGACACCCAGTAC. Translating it yields CASSLFATGANQDTQY. The whole CDR3 region reads CASSLFATGANQDTQYF.

As concerns this clone: Mouse germline and gene names are used. The CDR3 end lies 1 residue beyond the end of the read and is filled in from the germline J gene. This chain joins TRBV20 and TRBJ2-4; D may be TRBD1 (5 bases). Trimming shortened V by 0 bases and J by 3 bases, and 10 bases separated the two germline ends. Germline CDR1 and CDR2: GFQATS and STVNSAI. CDR3 size: 14 residues. The CDR3 reads CGARDQGGQNTLYF. The CDR3 DNA, read in part, is TGTGGTGCTAGGGATCAGGGTGGGCAAAACACCTTGTAC. Drawing the rest from reference TRBV20 and TRBJ2-4, the complete variable domain is GALVYQYPRRTICKSGTSMRMECQAVGFQATSVAWYRQSPQKTFELIALSTVNSAIKYEQNFTQEKFPISHPNLSFSSMTVLNAYLEDRGLYLCGARDQGGQNTLYFGAGTRLSVL.

This clone was seen a handful of times. Mouse gene names apply. The observed sequence ends 1 residue before the CDR3 terminus, with the missing tail filled in from the germline J gene. This chain connects TRBV3 to TRBJ2-3; D perhaps matches TRBD2 (7 bases). Germline V lookup: CDR1 SNHLY, CDR2 FYNGKV (reference sequence). Trimming took off 1 base at V and 0 bases at J, with 8 bases between the two ends. CDR3 size: 15 residues. CDR3 region: CASSLGGASAETLYF. The sequenced CDR3 bases are TGTGCCAGCAGCTTAGGGGGGGCTAGTGCAGAAACGCTGTAT.

This clone showed up just once. One junction end does not reproduce the germline sequence, and a read error may be involved. Germline and genes: mouse. The read finishes 1 residue shy of the CDR3 end, and the germline J gene is used to complete it. The chain links TRBV16 to TRBJ1-3; 7 nucleotides line up with TRBD1. The germline gives CDR1 SGHSA, CDR2 FRNQAP. This CDR3 comprises 16 residues. CDR3 bases read: TGTGCACGCACCTCGACCGGGACAGCGGCTGGACATACGCTCTAT. It translates to CARTSTGTAAGHTLY. The full CDR3 reads CARTSTGTAAGHTLYF.

In this sample, this clone turned up a few times. The gene names here belong to mouse. The read stops 1 residue short of the end of the CDR3; the missing end is completed from the germline J gene. V and J are TRBV1 and TRBJ2-7, with TRBD2 matching over 9 bases. Germline V gene lookup returns CDR1 NSQYPW and CDR2 LRSPGD (reference sequence). The CDR3 totals 16 residues. V lost 0 bases, J lost 0 bases, and 3 bases stayed unmatched. Incomplete CDR3 DNA: TGCACCTGCAGTGCAGACTGGGGGGGGAGCTCCTATGAACAGTAC. It is translated as CTCSADWGGSSYEQY. The CDR3, in full, reads CTCSADWGGSSYEQYF. Based on the CDR3 plus reference TRBV1 and TRBJ2-7, the full variable domain is VTLLEQNPRWRLVPRGQAVNLRCILKNSQYPWMSWYQQDLQKQLQWLFTLRSPGDKEVKSLPGADYLATRVTDTELRLQVANMSQGRTLYCTCSADWGGSSYEQYFGPGTRLTVL.

This clone is labeled large. These gene names are mouse names. Coverage ceases 1 residue before the CDR3 finishes, and the germline J gene fills in the end. The chain employs TRBV29 and TRBJ1-5; a weak D match, TRBD1 (5 bases). Germline V lookup: CDR1 MSHET, CDR2 SYDVDS. Deletions cut 4 bases from V and 4 bases from J, with 14 bases between. CDR3 length: 15 residues. The CDR3 here is CASSSPREGNQAPLF. Incomplete CDR3 DNA: TGTGCTAGCAGTTCCCCCAGGGAAGGGAACCAGGCTCCGCTT.